The 7 T cell receptor beta chains below were found in one sample sequenced in a study of OX40 agonist ivuxolimab in advanced cancers. TCRdb's copy holds only in-frame clones and misses some; the assay was immunoSEQ multiplex PCR. The sample has roughly 12,000 clones; less than 90% are singletons. This material consisted of CD4+ or CD8+ T cells sorted from blood, taken in a trial of the OX40 agonist ivuxolimab. All receptors derive from an adult with an advanced solid tumor such as melanoma, head and neck, liver or kidney cancer.

The chain has TRBV13 and TRBJ1-5; no definite D call. V lost 6 bases and J 2 bases, leaving 8 bases between the germline ends. The V gene's germline CDR1 is PRHDT and CDR2 FYEKMQ (reference sequence). The CDR3 is 13 amino acids. The CDR3, as DNA: TGTGCCAGCAGTTTTGAGGGCAATCAGCCCCAGCATTTT. Amino acids: CASSFEGNQPQHF.

This chain joins TRBV11-1 and TRBJ2-3; 11 positions agree with TRBD2. CDR3 length equals 17 residues. The junction had 10 bases not matched to a gene; V was cut back by 4 bases and J by 4 bases. CDR1 is SGHAT and CDR2 is FQDESV in the germline V gene (reference sequence). The DNA for the CDR3 is TGTGCCAGCAGCTCAACGTTTAGCGGGGGGGCCGCAGATACGCAGTATTTT. Amino acid sequence: CASSSTFSGGAADTQYF.

The rearrangement joins TRBV7-8 to TRBJ2-7; TRBD1 matches at 7 bases. V dropped 2 bases and J dropped 3; count of bases not matched to a gene: 7. This CDR3 is 15 amino acids long. Germline lookup yields CDR1 SGHVS and CDR2 FQNEAQ. CDR3 nucleotide sequence: TGTGCCAGCAGCTTAAAGGGACAGAATTTCTACGAGCAGTACTTC. Encoded protein: CASSLKGQNFYEQYF.

J is TRBJ2-3 and V is TRBV11-2; 8 nucleotides align to TRBD2. This CDR3 region has 15 residues. Unmatched junction bases numbered 1, after V lost 1 base and J lost 1 base. Germline CDR1 is SGHAT and CDR2 is FQNNGV. The chain's CDR3 is CASSLGAGGTDTQYF. Written as DNA, the CDR3 is TGTGCCAGCAGCTTAGGAGCGGGGGGCACAGATACGCAGTATTTT.

The CDR3 loop is CASSLGDRGSYEQYF. For the CDR3, the DNA is TGTGCCAGCAGCTTAGGAGACAGGGGCTCCTACGAGCAGTACTTC. The chain links TRBV7-9 to TRBJ2-7; TRBD1 matches at 8 bases. The V gene end was trimmed by 1 base and the J gene end by 0 bases; junction bases not matched to a gene: 2. The CDR3 runs to 15 residues. CDR1 SEHNR and CDR2 FQNEAQ come from the germline V gene (reference sequence).

The V gene is TRBV6-6, the J gene TRBJ2-1, with 10 nucleotides matching TRBD1. This CDR3 is 14 amino acids long. Germline V gene lookup returns CDR1 MNHNY and CDR2 SVGAGI (reference sequence). Unmatched junction bases numbered 2, after V lost 6 bases and J lost 3 bases. The CDR3 sequence: CASRGQGFYNEQFF. The CDR3 region has the DNA TGTGCCAGCAGGGGACAGGGGTTCTACAATGAGCAGTTCTTC.

This clone occurred a few times. Within the sample, other DNA sequences also encode this same CDR3. This sequence joins TRBV19 and TRBJ2-1, with 8 nucleotides matching TRBD2. The CDR3 has 15 residues. Germline CDR1 and CDR2: LNHDA and SQIVND (reference sequence). The trim removed 5 bases at V and 4 bases at J, leaving 7 bases unmatched. This chain's CDR3 is CASSVTSGDYNEQFF. The CDR3 DNA is TGTGCCAGTAGTGTCACTAGCGGTGATTACAATGAGCAGTTCTTC.